This TCR beta chain derives from a study of blood T cell repertoires in COVID-19. This clone has a single count. The CDR3 covers 15 residues. Germline CDR1 is MNHNS and CDR2 is SASEGT. The J segment lost 5 bases and the V segment lost 2 bases, leaving 8 bases of the junction unmatched. Methods used by the authors: Amplification with reference gene primers provided the estimates of nucleated cell counts. Libraries were prepared by immunoSEQ multiplex PCR; TCRdb keeps only in-frame clonotypes and omits some of them. D and trimming were read from the DNA, whereas the V and J calls and clone size are those reported in that table. The sample yields about 300,000 clones, around nine tenths seen once.

This chain connects TRBV6-1 to TRBJ1-2, with TRBD1 matching over 7 bases. This TCR came from a woman aged 30 to 39 with COVID-19, enrolled during active disease. Sample: peripheral blood. The CDR3 DNA is TGTGCCAGCAGTGAAAAGACAGGGAATCTGTATGGCTACACCTTC. This sequence encodes CASSEKTGNLYGYTF.